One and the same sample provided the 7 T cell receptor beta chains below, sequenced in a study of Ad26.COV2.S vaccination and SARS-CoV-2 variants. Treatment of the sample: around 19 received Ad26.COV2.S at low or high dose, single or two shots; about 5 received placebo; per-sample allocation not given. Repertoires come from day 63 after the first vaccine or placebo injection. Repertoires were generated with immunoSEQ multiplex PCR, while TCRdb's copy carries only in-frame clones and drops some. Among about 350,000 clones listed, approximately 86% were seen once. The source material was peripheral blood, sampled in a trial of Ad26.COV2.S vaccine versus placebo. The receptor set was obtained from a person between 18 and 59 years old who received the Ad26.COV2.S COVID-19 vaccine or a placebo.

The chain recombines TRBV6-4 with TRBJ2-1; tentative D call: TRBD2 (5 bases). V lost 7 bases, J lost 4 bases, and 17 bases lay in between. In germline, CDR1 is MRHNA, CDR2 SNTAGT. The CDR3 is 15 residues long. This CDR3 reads CASTAEPGGYNEQFF. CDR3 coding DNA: TGTGCCAGCACCGCTGAGCCCGGCGGGTACAATGAGCAGTTCTTC.

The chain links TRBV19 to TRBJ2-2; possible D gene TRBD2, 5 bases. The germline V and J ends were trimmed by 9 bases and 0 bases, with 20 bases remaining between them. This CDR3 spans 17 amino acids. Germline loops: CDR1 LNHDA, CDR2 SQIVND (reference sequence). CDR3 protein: CASRGSRTYANTGELFF. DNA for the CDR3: TGTGCCAGCCGTGGTAGCAGGACTTACGCGAACACCGGGGAGCTGTTTTTT.

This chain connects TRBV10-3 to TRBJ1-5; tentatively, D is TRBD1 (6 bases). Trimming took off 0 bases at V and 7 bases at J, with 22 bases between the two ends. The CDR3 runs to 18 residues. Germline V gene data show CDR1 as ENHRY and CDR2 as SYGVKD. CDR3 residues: CAISESKGGSLWRQPQHF. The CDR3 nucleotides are TGTGCCATCAGTGAGTCGAAAGGGGGGTCCCTTTGGAGGCAGCCCCAGCATTTT.

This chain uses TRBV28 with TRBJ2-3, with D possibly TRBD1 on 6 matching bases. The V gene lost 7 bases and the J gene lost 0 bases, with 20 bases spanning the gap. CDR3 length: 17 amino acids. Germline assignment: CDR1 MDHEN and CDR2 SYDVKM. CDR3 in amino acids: CASKDRKLRTSTDTQYF. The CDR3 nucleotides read TGTGCCAGCAAGGACAGAAAGCTCCGGACTAGCACAGATACGCAGTATTTT.

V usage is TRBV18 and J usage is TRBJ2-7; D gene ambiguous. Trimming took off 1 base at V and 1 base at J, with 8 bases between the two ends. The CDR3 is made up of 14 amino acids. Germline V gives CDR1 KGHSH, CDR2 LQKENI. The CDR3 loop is CASSPQYSSYEQYF. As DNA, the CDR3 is TGTGCCAGCTCACCACAGTACAGTTCCTACGAGCAGTACTTC.

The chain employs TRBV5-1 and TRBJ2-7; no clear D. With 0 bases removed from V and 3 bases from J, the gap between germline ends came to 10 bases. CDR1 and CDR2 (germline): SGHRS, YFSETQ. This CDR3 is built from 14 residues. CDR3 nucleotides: TGCGCCAGCAGCTTGGGGACCGCAGACTACGAGCAGTACTTC. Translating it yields CASSLGTADYEQYF.

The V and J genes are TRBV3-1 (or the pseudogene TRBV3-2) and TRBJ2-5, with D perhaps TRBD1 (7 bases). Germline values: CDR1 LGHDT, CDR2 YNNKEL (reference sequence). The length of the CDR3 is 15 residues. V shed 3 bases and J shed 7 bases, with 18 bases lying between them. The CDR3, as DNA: TGTGCCAGCAGCCAGTCCTATCACCAGGGGGGGACCCAGTACTTC. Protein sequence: CASSQSYHQGGTQYF.